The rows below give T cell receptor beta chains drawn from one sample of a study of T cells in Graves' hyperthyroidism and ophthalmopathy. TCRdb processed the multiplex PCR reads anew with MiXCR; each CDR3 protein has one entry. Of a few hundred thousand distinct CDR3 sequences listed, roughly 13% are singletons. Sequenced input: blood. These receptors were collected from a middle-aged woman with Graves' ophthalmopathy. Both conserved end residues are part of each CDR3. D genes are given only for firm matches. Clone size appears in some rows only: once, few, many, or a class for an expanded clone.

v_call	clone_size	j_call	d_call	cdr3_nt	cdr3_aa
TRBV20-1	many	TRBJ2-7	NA	TGCAGTGCTTGGACCCTCGGCTACGAGCAGTACTTC	CSAWTLGYEQYF
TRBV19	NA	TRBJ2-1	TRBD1	TGTGCCAGTAAAGGTGGGACAGGGGGCTATAATGAGCAGTTCTTC	CASKGGTGGYNEQFF
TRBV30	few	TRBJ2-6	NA	TGTGCCTGGAATCGAGAGGGGGCCAACGTCCTGACTTTC	CAWNREGANVLTF
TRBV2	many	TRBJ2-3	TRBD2	TGTGCCAGCAGAGGGACTAGCGGTAGCACAGATACGCAGTATTTT	CASRGTSGSTDTQYF
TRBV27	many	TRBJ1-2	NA	TGTGCCAGCAGTTTTCGGGGGGGGGAGGGCGGCTACACCTTC	CASSFRGGEGGYTF
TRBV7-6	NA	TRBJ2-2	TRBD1	TGTGCCAGCAGCTCGGAACCTCCGGGACAGCACACCGGGGAGCTGTTTTTT	CASSSEPPGQHTGELFF
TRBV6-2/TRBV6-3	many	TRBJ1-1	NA	TGTGCCAGCAGTCACCCTTTTCCGGTGAACACTGAAGCTTTCTTT	CASSHPFPVNTEAFF
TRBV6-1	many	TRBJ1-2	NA	TGTGCCAGCAGTAAAGGGTTTGGGGGCTACACCTTC	CASSKGFGGYTF
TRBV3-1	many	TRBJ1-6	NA	TGTGCCAGCAGCCAAGGAGGCAGCTATAATTCACCCCTCCACTTT	CASSQGGSYNSPLHF
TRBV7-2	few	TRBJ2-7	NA	TGTGCCAGCAGCTTAGTCCTTCGGGTTATGGGCGAGCAGTACTTC	CASSLVLRVMGEQYF
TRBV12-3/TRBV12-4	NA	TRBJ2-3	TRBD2	TGTGCCAGCACTCTAGACCGGGGACTAGCTCTCTCGGATACGCAGTATTTT	CASTLDRGLALSDTQYF